A selection of T cell receptor beta chains follows, all from one sample in a study of blood T cell repertoires in COVID-19. Method: immunoSEQ multiplex PCR; TCRdb's copy keeps in-frame clones and lacks some. The sample has approximately 320,000 clones; over 75% are singletons. Sequenced material: peripheral blood. The receptors here all came from a human donor in a cohort sampled during active COVID-19. CDR3s include the opening cysteine and the closing phenylalanine or tryptophan. Each record gives: J gene, D gene, V gene, CDR3 DNA, CDR3 protein. D genes are given only for firm matches.

J: TRBJ2-7
D: TRBD2
V: TRBV5-1
DNA: TGCGCCAGCAGCTTGATGGGACTAGGCTCCGAGCAGTACTTC
CDR3: CASSLMGLGSEQYF

J: TRBJ2-3
D: -
V: TRBV7-9
DNA: TGTGCCAGCAGGGAAACAGGGAGCACAGATACGCAGTATTTT
CDR3: CASRETGSTDTQYF

J: TRBJ1-3
D: TRBD1
V: TRBV5-1
DNA: TGCGCCAGCAGCCGGGACAGCCGAAACTCTGGAAACACCATATATTTT
CDR3: CASSRDSRNSGNTIYF

J: TRBJ1-4
D: -
V: TRBV5-4
DNA: TGTGCCAGCAGCTCCCAGGCGGGCACTAATAATGAAAAACTGTTTTTT
CDR3: CASSSQAGTNNEKLFF

J: TRBJ1-5
D: TRBD1
V: TRBV6-5
DNA: TGTGCCAGCAGCCTCGACAGGGAGACCCAGCATTTT
CDR3: CASSLDRETQHF

J: TRBJ2-7
D: TRBD1
V: TRBV10-2
DNA: TGCGCCACCAAGACAGGGGGAGACTACGAGCAGTACTTC
CDR3: CATKTGGDYEQYF

J: TRBJ1-1
D: -
V: TRBV27
DNA: TGTGCCAGCAGTTTTTCCGTGAACACTGAAGCTTTCTTT
CDR3: CASSFSVNTEAFF

J: TRBJ2-3
D: TRBD2
V: TRBV9
DNA: TGTGCCAGCAGCGTAGTGAGCGGGGGCACAGATACGCAGTATTTT
CDR3: CASSVVSGGTDTQYF

J: TRBJ1-4
D: TRBD1
V: TRBV30
DNA: TGTGCCTGCGAGGGACAGCTCGTTGAAAAACTGTTTTTT
CDR3: CACEGQLVEKLFF

J: TRBJ1-1
D: -
V: TRBV7-9
DNA: TGTGCCAGCAGCTTAGTGCGGGCAACTGAAGCTTTCTTT
CDR3: CASSLVRATEAFF